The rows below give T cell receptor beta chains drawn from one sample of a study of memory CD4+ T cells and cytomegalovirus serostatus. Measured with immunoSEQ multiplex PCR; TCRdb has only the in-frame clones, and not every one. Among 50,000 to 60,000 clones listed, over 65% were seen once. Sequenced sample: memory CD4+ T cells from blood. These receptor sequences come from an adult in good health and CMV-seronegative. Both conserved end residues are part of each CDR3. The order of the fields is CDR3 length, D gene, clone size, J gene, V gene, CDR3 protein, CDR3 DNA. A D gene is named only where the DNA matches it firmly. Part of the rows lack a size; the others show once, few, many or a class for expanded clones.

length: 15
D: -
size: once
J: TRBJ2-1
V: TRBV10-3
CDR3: CAISESQGLGDEQFF
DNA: TGTGCCATCAGTGAGTCGCAGGGTCTGGGGGATGAGCAGTTCTTC

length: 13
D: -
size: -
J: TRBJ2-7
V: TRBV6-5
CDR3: CASRQGLAYEQYF
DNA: TGTGCCAGCCGTCAGGGACTTGCCTACGAGCAGTACTTC

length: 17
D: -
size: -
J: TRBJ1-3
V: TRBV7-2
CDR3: CASSLVGSGLSGNTIYF
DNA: TGTGCCAGCAGCTTAGTGGGCTCGGGCCTCTCTGGAAACACCATATATTTT

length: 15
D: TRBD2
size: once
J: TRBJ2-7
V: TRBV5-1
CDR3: CASSATLAGDYEQYF
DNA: TGCGCCAGCAGCGCCACTCTAGCGGGGGACTACGAGCAGTACTTC

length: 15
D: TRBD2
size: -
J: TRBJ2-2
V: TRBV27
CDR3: CASSHTGRGTGELFF
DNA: TGTGCCAGCAGCCATACCGGGAGGGGAACCGGGGAGCTGTTTTTT

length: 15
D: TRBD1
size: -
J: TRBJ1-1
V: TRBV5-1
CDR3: CASSESGQENTEAFF
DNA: TGCGCCAGCAGCGAATCGGGACAGGAGAACACTGAAGCTTTCTTT

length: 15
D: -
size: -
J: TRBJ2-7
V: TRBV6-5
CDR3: CASSYRGGLSYEQYF
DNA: TGTGCCAGCAGTTACAGGGGTGGGTTGTCCTACGAGCAGTACTTC

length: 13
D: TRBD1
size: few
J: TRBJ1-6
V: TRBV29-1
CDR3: CSVGRDRDSPLHF
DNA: TGCAGCGTTGGCCGGGACAGAGATTCACCCCTCCACTTT

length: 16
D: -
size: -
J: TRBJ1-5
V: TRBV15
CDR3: CATSRDLGGLHQPQHF
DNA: TGTGCCACCAGCAGAGATTTGGGAGGTCTGCATCAGCCCCAGCATTTT

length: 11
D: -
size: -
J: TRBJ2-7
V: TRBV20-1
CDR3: CSASQGYEQYF
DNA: TGCAGTGCTAGCCAGGGCTACGAGCAGTACTTC

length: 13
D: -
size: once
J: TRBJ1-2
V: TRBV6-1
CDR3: CASSSSINYGYTF
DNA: TGTGCCAGCAGTTCTAGTATTAACTATGGCTACACCTTC

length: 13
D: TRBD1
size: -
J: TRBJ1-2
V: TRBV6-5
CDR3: CATSRDRVGGYTF
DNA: TGTGCCACCTCAAGGGACAGGGTGGGGGGCTACACCTTC

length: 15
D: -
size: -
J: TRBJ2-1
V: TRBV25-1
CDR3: CASSDGRRVYNEQFF
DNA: TGTGCCAGCAGTGATGGACGGAGGGTTTACAATGAGCAGTTCTTC

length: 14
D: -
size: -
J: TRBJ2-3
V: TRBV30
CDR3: CAWRMTGSTDTQYF
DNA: TGTGCCTGGAGGATGACAGGAAGCACAGATACGCAGTATTTT

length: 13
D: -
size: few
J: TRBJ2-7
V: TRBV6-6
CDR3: CASSQHSPEEQYF
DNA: TGTGCCAGCAGCCAACACAGTCCCGAGGAGCAGTACTTC

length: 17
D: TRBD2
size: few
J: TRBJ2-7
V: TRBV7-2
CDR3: CASSLVASGGFRGEQYF
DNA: TGTGCCAGCAGCTTAGTGGCTAGCGGGGGGTTTCGAGGGGAGCAGTACTTC

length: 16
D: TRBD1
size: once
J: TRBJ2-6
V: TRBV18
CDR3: CASPRTGGFGANVLTF
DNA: TGTGCCAGCCCGCGGACAGGGGGCTTTGGGGCCAACGTCCTGACTTTC

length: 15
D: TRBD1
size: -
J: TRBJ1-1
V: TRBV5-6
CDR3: CASSLRDRVNTEAFF
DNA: TGTGCCAGCAGCCTCCGGGACAGGGTGAACACTGAAGCTTTCTTT

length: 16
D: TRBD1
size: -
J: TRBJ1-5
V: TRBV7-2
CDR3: CASSSRDRGDNQPQHF
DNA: TGTGCCAGCAGCTCCCGGGACAGGGGGGACAATCAGCCCCAGCATTTT

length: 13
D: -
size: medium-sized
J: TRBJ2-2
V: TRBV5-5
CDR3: CASSLVDTGELFF
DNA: TGTGCCAGCAGCTTGGTCGACACCGGGGAGCTGTTTTTT

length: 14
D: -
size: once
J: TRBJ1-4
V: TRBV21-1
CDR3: CASSKSQTFEKLFF
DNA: TGTGCCAGCAGCAAAAGTCAGACTTTTGAAAAACTGTTTTTT

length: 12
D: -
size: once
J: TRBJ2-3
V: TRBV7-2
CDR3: CASSSQGDTQYF
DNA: TGTGCCAGCAGCTCACAGGGAGATACGCAGTATTTT